The 15 T cell receptor beta chains below come from one sample, sequenced in a study of prognosis after radiotherapy for stage I lung cancer. Two-round multiplex PCR amplified TCR beta CDR3 from genomic DNA. First-round PCR used primers specific to each TRBV and TRBJ gene. In TCRdb, the multiplex PCR reads were re-called with MiXCR into one record per CDR3 protein. The table lists about 47,000 distinct CDR3 sequences, about 32% of them singletons. This specimen consisted of PBMCs, obtained before or after stereotactic body radiation therapy (not recorded which). These receptors were obtained from a donor aged 50 or older with non-small cell lung cancer.

The chain couples TRBV27 to TRBJ2-2; 8 positions agree with TRBD1. The CDR3 has 17 amino acids. CDR1 is MNHEY and CDR2 is SMNVEV in the germline V gene (reference sequence). V trimming: 0 bases; J trimming: 4 bases; junction bases outside the gene matches: 7. CDR3 region: CASSLSTSTGVTGELFF. The CDR3 DNA reads TGTGCCAGCAGTTTATCGACTTCGACAGGGGTCACCGGGGAGCTGTTTTTT.

This clonotype was detected ten times or more. The rearrangement joins TRBV6-4 to TRBJ2-7, with D maybe TRBD1 (5 bases). Trimming pared 5 bases from V and 2 bases from J, leaving 25 bases between. The CDR3 has 18 amino acids. Looked up from germline, CDR1 is MRHNA and CDR2 is SNTAGT. The CDR3 nucleotides are TGTGCCAGCAGTTACCGGAGCAGGGTCCCACAGGCTCCCTACGAGCAGTACTTC. Translation: CASSYRSRVPQAPYEQYF.

A word on this clonotype: The junction shows a germline mismatch at one end, possibly a read error. The chain links TRBV7-2 to TRBJ2-1, with D tentatively TRBD2 (5 bases). This CDR3 comprises 13 residues. CDR1 and CDR2 from the germline V gene are SGHTA and FQGNSA. CDR3 amino acids: CASGLLGGNEHFF. DNA for the CDR3: TGTGCCAGCGGCTTACTAGGAGGCAATGAGCATTTCTTC.

This clonotype was seen ten or more times. The chain recombines TRBV15 with TRBJ2-1; 7 bases match TRBD2. Unmatched junction bases numbered 7, after V lost 5 bases and J lost 6 bases. The CDR3 is 14 amino acids. Looked up from germline, CDR1 is LNHNV and CDR2 is YYDKDF (reference sequence). The CDR3 sequence is CATSGPGLINEQFF. CDR3 DNA sequence: TGTGCCACCAGCGGCCCGGGACTAATCAATGAGCAGTTCTTC.

To note about this clonotype: A much more abundant neighbour one base away suggests this may be a read error. The chain has TRBV6-2 or TRBV6-3 and TRBJ2-7, with D perhaps matching TRBD2 (6 bases). This CDR3 has 15 residues. Trimming stripped 4 bases from V and 7 bases from J, with 20 bases between. The V gene's germline CDR1 is MNHEY and CDR2 SVGEGT. Written as DNA, the CDR3 is TGTGCCAGCAGTTCCAGGCTATCGGGAGTCGGAGAGCAGTACTTC. The encoded protein is CASSSRLSGVGEQYF.

As to this clonotype: A read error likely explains this, since a far larger clone differs by one base. This chain joins TRBV7-9 and TRBJ2-7; 7 nucleotides align to TRBD2. The CDR3 spans 14 residues. CDR1 and CDR2 from the germline V gene are SEHNR and FQNEAQ (reference sequence). Written as DNA, the CDR3 is TGTGCCAGCAGCTTAACGGGGCGGGACTACGAGCGGTACTTC. Its translation: CASSLTGRDYERYF. Using reference TRBV7-9 and TRBJ2-7 for the parts outside the CDR3, the full variable domain is DTGVSQNPRHKITKRGQNVTFRCDPISEHNRLYWYRQTLGQGPEFLTYFQNEAQLEKSRLLSDRFSAERPKGSFSTLEIQRTEQGDSAMYLCASSLTGRDYERYFGPGTRLTVT.

V is TRBV11-3 and J is TRBJ2-2; D call uncertain. The germline V gene encodes CDR1 SGHNT and CDR2 YENEEA. The CDR3 runs 18 residues. Trimming took off 4 bases at V and 8 bases at J, with 26 bases between the two ends. CDR3 nucleotides: TGTGCCAGCAGCTCCAGATACCCCGGTACGGCTTGGTCGGGGGAGCTGTTTTTT. It encodes CASSSRYPGTAWSGELFF.

With respect to this clonotype: This may be a read error: a much more frequent sequence differs by one nucleotide. This chain links TRBV7-3 with TRBJ1-1, with D perhaps matching TRBD1 (5 bases). V lost 0 bases to trimming and J lost 0 bases, with 8 bases between them. CDR1 is SGHTA, CDR2 FQGTGA, per germline. The CDR3 is made up of 15 amino acids. CDR3 nucleotide sequence: TGTGCCAGCAGCTTAACAGGGGTCATGAACACTGAAGCTTTCTTT. It encodes CASSLTGVMNTEAFF.

The J gene is TRBJ1-6, the V gene TRBV25-1; D gene unclear. Trimming took off 5 bases at V and 8 bases at J, with 16 bases between the two ends. Germline V gene data show CDR1 as MGHDK and CDR2 as SYGVNS. CDR3 size: 15 residues. The CDR3 here is CASSSRTVRDSPLHF. Here the CDR3 DNA reads TGTGCCAGCAGTTCCCGGACTGTTAGGGATTCACCCCTCCACTTT.

This clonotype was observed at least ten times. The gene calls are TRBV28 and TRBJ1-1; D unclear. CDR3 length: 15 amino acids. V was cut by 8 bases and J by 1 base, with 17 bases left in between. The germline V gene encodes CDR1 MDHEN and CDR2 SYDVKM. The CDR3 loop is CASVAASNQNTEAFF. CDR3 nucleotides: TGTGCCAGCGTGGCAGCATCGAACCAGAACACTGAAGCTTTCTTT.

The chain has TRBV27 and TRBJ1-5; D is undetermined. The length of the CDR3 is 14 residues. Per the germline V gene, CDR1 is MNHEY and CDR2 is SMNVEV (reference sequence). V was trimmed by 9 bases and J by 0 bases, leaving 12 bases between them. The CDR3 region is CASSRVASNQPQHF. The CDR3 DNA reads TGTGCCAGTTCTAGGGTGGCTAGCAATCAGCCCCAGCATTTT.

By share, this clonotype counts as medium-sized (0.01 to 0.1%). The V gene is TRBV5-1, the J gene TRBJ2-2; D might be TRBD2 (6 bases). Germline CDR1 SGHRS, CDR2 YFSETQ. The CDR3 has 13 residues. Trimming took off 3 bases at V and 7 bases at J, with 10 bases between the two ends. CDR3 residues: CASSWDFGGELFF. CDR3 bases: TGCGCCAGCAGCTGGGACTTTGGCGGGGAGCTGTTTTTT.

This clonotype was seen more than once but under ten times. A junction boundary mismatches the germline segment, possibly from a read error. The chain recombines TRBV5-1 with TRBJ1-2; D is possibly TRBD1 (5 bases). The CDR3 extends over 17 amino acids. Germline V gene data show CDR1 as SGHRS and CDR2 as YFSETQ. Here the CDR3 DNA reads TGCGCCAGCAGCTTGACCTATTGGGGGGTAGCTAACTATGGTTACACCTTC. This codes for CASSLTYWGVANYGYTF.

With regard to this clonotype: Since a far larger clone is one base different, this is likely a read error. The chain uses TRBV7-2 and TRBJ2-7; the D gene is possibly TRBD2 (6 bases). Germline CDR1 reads SGHTA; CDR2 reads FQGNSA. The length of the CDR3 is 14 residues. V was clipped by 4 bases and J by 3 bases, with 13 bases between them. CDR3 protein: CASSYMREGYEQYF. CDR3 in DNA: TGTGCCAGCAGCTACATGCGGGAAGGCTACGAGCAGTACTTC. The variable domain in full, completed from reference TRBV7-2 and TRBJ2-7, reads GAGVSQSPSNKVTEKGKDVELRCDPISGHTALYWYRQSLGQGLEFLIYFQGNSAPDKSGLPSDRFSAERTGGSVSTLTIQRTQQEDSAVYLCASSYMREGYEQYFGPGTRLTVT.

This clonotype was counted between two and nine times. A read error may explain this, as a much larger clone is one base away. The rearrangement links TRBV6-2 or TRBV6-3 to TRBJ2-3; D might be TRBD1 (6 bases). CDR1 and CDR2 (germline): MNHEY, SVGEGT. V lost 6 bases and J 2 bases, leaving 15 bases between the germline ends. The length of the CDR3 is 15 residues. This CDR3 is CASSKGDKTTDTQYF. The CDR3 DNA reads as TGTGCCAGCAGCAAGGGGGACAAAACCACAGATACGCAGTATTTT.